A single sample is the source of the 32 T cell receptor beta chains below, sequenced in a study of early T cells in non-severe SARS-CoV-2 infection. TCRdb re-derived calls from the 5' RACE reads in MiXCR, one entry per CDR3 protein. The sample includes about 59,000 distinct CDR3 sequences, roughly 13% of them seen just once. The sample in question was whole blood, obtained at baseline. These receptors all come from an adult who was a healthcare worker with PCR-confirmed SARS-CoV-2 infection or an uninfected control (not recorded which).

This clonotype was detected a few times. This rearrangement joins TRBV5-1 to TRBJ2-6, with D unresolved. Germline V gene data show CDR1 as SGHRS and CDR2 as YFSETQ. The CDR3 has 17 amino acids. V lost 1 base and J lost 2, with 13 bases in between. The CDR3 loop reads CASSLLTISAGANVLTF. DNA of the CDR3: TGCGCCAGCAGCTTGCTGACAATTTCGGCTGGGGCCAACGTCCTGACTTTC.

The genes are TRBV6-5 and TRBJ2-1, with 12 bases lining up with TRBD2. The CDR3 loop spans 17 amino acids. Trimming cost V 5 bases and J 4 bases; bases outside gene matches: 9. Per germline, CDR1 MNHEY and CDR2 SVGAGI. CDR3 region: CASSTTSGGSLYNEQFF. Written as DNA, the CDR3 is TGTGCCAGCAGTACGACTAGCGGGGGTTCCCTATACAATGAGCAGTTCTTC.

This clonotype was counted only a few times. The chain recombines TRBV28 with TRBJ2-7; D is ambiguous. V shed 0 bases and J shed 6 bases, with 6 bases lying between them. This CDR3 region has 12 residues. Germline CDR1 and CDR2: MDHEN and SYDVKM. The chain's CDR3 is CASSLWKSEQYF. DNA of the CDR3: TGTGCCAGCAGTTTATGGAAAAGCGAGCAGTACTTC.

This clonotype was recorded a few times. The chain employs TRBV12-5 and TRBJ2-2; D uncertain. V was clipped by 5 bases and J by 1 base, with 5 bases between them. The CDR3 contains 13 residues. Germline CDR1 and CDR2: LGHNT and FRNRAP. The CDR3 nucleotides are TGTGCTAGTGGTCTCAAGAACACCGGGGAGCTGTTTTTT. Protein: CASGLKNTGELFF.

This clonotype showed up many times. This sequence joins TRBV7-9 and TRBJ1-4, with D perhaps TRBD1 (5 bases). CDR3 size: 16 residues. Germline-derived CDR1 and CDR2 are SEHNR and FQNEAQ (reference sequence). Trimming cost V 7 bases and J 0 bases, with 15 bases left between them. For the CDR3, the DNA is TGTGCCAGCACTCTTACTGGGGGATCAACTAATGAAAAACTGTTTTTT. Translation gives CASTLTGGSTNEKLFF.

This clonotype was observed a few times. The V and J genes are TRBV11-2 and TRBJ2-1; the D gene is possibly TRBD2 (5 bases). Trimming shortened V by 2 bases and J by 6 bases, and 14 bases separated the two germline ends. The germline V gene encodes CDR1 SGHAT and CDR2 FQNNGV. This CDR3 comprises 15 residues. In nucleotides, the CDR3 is TGTGCCAGCAGCTTACTTCCTAGCAGATCCAATGAGCAGTTCTTC. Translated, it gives CASSLLPSRSNEQFF.

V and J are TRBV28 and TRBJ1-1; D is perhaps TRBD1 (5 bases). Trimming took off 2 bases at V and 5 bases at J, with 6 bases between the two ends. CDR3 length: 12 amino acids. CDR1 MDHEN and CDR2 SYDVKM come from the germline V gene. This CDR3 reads CASSLEGTEAFF. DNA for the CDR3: TGTGCCAGCAGTTTAGAGGGGACTGAAGCTTTCTTT.

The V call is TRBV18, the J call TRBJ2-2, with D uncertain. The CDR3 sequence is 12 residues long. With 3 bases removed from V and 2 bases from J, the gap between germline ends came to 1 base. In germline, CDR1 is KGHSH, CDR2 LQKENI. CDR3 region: CASSPNTGELFF. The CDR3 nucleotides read TGTGCCAGCTCACCTAACACCGGGGAGCTGTTTTTT. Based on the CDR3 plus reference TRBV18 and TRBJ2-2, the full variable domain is NAGVMQNPRHLVRRRGQEARLRCSPMKGHSHVYWYRQLPEEGLKFMVYLQKENIIDESGMPKERFSAEFPKEGPSILRIQQVVRGDSAAYFCASSPNTGELFFGEGSRLTVL.

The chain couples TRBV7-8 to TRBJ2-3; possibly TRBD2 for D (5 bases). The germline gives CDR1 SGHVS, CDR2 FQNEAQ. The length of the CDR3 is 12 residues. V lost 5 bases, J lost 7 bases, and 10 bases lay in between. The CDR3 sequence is CASSLDLNTQYF. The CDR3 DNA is TGTGCCAGCAGCCTGGACTTAAATACGCAGTATTTT.

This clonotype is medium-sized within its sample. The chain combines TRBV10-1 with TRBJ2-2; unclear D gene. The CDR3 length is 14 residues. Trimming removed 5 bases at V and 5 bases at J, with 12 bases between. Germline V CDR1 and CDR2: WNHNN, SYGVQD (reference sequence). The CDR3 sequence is CASSFDPLTGELFF. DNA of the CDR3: TGCGCCAGCAGTTTTGATCCTTTGACCGGGGAGCTGTTTTTT.

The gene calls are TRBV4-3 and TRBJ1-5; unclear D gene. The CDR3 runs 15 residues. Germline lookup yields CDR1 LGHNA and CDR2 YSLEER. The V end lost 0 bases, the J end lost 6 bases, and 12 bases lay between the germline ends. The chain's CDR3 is CASSQDKGAGQPQHF. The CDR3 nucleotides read TGCGCCAGCAGCCAAGATAAGGGCGCGGGTCAGCCCCAGCATTTT.

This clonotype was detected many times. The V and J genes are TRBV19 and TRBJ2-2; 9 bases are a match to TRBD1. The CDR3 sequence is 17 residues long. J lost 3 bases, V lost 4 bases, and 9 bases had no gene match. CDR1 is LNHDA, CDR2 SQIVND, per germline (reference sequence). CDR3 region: CASSNLPGQGDTGELFF. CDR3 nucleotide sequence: TGTGCCAGTAGTAACCTCCCGGGACAGGGAGACACCGGGGAGCTGTTTTTT.

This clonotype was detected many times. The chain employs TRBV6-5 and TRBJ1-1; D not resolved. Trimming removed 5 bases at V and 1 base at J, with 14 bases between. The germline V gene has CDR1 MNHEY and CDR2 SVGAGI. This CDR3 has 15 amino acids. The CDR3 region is CASSPLGVANTEAFF. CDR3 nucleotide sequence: TGTGCCAGCAGTCCCCTCGGGGTGGCGAACACTGAAGCTTTCTTT.

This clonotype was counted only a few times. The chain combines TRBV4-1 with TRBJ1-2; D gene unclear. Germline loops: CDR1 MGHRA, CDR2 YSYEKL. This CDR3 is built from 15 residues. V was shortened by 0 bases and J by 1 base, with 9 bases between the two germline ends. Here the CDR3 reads CASSQDRNSNYGYTF. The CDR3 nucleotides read TGCGCCAGCAGCCAAGATCGGAATAGTAACTATGGCTACACCTTC.

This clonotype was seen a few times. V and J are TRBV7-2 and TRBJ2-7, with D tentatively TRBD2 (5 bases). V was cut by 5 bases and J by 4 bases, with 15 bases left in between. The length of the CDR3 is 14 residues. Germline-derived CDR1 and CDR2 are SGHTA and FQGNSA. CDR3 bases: TGTGCCAGCAGCCCGGACTCGACGAGATACGAGCAGTACTTC. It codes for CASSPDSTRYEQYF.

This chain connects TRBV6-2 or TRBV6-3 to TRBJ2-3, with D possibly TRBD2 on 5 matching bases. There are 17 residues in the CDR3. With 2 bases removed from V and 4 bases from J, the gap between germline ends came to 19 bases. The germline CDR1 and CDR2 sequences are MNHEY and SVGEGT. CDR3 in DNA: TGTGCCAGCAGTTACGGGATAGCGCTTCGGAATGCAGATACGCAGTATTTT. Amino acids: CASSYGIALRNADTQYF.

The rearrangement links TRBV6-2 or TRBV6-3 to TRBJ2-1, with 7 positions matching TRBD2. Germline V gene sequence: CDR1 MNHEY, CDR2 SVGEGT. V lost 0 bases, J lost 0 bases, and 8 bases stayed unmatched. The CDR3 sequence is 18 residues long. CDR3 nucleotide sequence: TGTGCCAGCAGTTACTCTCTAAGCGGGGCTAGCTCCTACAATGAGCAGTTCTTC. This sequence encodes CASSYSLSGASSYNEQFF.

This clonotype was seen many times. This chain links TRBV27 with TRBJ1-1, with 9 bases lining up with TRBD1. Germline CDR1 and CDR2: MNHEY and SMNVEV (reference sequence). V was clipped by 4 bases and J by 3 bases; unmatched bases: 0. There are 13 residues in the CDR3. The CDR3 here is CASSWTGDTEAFF. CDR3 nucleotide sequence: TGTGCCAGCAGTTGGACAGGGGACACTGAAGCTTTCTTT.

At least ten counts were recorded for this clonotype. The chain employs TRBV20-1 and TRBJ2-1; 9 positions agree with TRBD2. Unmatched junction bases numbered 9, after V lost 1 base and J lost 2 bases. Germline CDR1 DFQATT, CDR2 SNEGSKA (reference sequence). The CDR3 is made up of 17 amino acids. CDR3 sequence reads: CSARGLVGGRAYNEQFF. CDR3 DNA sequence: TGCAGTGCTAGAGGTCTAGTGGGCGGGAGGGCCTACAATGAGCAGTTCTTC.

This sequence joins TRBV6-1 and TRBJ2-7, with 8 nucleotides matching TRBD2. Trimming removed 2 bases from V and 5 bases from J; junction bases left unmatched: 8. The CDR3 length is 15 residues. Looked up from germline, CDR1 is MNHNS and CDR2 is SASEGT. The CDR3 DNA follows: TGTGCCAGCAGTGAACTCGGTAGCGGGATCCACGAGCAGTACTTC. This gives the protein CASSELGSGIHEQYF.

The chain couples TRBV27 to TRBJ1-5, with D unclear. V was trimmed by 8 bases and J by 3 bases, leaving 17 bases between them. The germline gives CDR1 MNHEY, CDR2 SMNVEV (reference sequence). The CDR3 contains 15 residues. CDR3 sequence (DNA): TGTGCCAGCGCTGAGCGGGGAATTAACAATCAGCCCCAGCATTTT. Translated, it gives CASAERGINNQPQHF.

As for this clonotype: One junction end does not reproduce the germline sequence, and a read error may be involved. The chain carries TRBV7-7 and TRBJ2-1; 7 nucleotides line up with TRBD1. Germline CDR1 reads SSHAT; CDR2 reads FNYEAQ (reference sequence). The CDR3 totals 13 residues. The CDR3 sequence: CASSFSPGTAALF. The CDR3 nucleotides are TGTGCTAGCAGCTTCTCGCCGGGGACAGCAGCCTTATTC.

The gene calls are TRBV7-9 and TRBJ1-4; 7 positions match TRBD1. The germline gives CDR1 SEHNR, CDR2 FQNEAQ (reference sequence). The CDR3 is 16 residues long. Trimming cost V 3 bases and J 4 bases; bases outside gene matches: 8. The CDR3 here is CASSFGPGGDNEKLFF. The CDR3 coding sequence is TGTGCCAGCAGCTTCGGTCCAGGGGGTGATAATGAAAAACTGTTTTTT. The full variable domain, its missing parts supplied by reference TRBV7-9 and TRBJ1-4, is DTGVSQNPRHKITKRGQNVTFRCDPISEHNRLYWYRQTLGQGPEFLTYFQNEAQLEKSRLLSDRFSAERPKGSFSTLEIQRTEQGDSAMYLCASSFGPGGDNEKLFFGSGTQLSVL.

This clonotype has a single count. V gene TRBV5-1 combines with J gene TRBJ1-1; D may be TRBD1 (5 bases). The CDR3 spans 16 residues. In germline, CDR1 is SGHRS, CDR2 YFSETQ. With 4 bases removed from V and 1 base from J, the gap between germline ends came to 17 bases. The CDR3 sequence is CASSQVASGPNTEAFF. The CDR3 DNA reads TGCGCCAGCAGCCAGGTGGCTTCGGGGCCGAACACTGAAGCTTTCTTT.

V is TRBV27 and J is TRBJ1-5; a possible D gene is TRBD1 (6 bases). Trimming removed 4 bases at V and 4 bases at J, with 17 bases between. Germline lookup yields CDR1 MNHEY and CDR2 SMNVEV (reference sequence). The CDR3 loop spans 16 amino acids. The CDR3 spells CASSSTGALGNQPQHF. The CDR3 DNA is TGTGCCAGCAGTTCCACGGGGGCGCTCGGGAATCAGCCCCAGCATTTT.

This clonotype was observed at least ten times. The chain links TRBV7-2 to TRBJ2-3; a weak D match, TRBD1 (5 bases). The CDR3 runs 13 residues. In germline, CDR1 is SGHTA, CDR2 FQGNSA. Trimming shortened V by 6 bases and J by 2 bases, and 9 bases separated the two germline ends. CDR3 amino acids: CASRKGPTDTQYF. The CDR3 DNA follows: TGTGCCAGCAGAAAGGGGCCCACAGATACGCAGTATTTT.

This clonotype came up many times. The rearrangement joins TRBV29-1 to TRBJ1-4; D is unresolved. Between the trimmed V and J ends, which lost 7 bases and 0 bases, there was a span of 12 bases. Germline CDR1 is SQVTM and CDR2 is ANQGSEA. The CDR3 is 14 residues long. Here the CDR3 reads CSASEVATNEKLFF. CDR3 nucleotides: TGCAGCGCCTCCGAGGTTGCAACTAATGAAAAACTGTTTTTT. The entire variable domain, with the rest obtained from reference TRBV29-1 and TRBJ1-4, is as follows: SAVISQKPSRDICQRGTSLTIQCQVDSQVTMMFWYRQQPGQSLTLIATANQGSEATYESGFVIDKFPISRPNLTFSTLTVSNMSPEDSSIYLCSASEVATNEKLFFGSGTQLSVL.

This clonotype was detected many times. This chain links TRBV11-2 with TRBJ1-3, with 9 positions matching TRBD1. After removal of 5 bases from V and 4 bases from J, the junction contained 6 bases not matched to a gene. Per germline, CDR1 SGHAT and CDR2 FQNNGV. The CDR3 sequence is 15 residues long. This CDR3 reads CASSPRQGDGNTIYF. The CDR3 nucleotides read TGTGCCAGCAGCCCGCGACAGGGGGACGGAAACACCATATATTTT.

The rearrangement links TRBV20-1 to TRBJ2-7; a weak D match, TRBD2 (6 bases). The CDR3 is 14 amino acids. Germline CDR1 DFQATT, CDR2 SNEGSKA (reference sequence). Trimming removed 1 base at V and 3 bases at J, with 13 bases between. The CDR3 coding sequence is TGCAGTGCTAGAGGGAGTACGGGACTCTACGAGCAGTACTTC. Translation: CSARGSTGLYEQYF.

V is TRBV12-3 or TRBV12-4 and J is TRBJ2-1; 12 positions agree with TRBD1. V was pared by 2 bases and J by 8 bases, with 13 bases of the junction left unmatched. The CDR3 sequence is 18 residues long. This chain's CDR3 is CASSLIPPGTGGFHEQFF. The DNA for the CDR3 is TGTGCCAGCAGTTTAATCCCCCCCGGGACAGGGGGCTTCCATGAGCAGTTCTTC.

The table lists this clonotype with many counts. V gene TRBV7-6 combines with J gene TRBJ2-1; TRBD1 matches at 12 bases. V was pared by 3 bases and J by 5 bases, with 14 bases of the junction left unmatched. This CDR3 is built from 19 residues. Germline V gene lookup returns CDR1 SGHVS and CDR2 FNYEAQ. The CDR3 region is CASSFRPTVWDRGHNEQFF. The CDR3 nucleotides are TGTGCCAGCAGCTTCCGGCCCACCGTTTGGGACAGGGGGCACAATGAGCAGTTCTTC.

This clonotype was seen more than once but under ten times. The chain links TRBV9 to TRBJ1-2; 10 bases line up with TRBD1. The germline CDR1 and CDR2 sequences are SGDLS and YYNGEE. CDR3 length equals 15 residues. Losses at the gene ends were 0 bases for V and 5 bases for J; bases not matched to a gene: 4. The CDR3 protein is CASSVEGTGVYGYTF. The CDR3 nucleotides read TGTGCCAGCAGCGTAGAGGGGACAGGGGTTTATGGCTACACCTTC.